A single sample gave rise to the 12 T cell receptor beta chains below, sequenced in a study of identical twins (dated by TCRdb to the mid-2010s). Libraries were built with 5' RACE. Sequencer: Illumina HiSeq 2000. The raw public reads went through TCRdb reprocessing: fastp at Q25, MiXCR clone calling, in-frame beta chains kept. Each CDR3 protein appears once, grouped with its most common genes and DNA. The sample table contains 650,000 to 750,000 distinct CDR3 sequences; only one count was recorded for around 20% of them. Roughly 4% of the sample is taken by the ten largest. These data were also filed under a second study, of T cells expressing NK-cell markers.

The sequenced sample was PBMCs. All receptors come from a woman aged 18-29 years in good health.

V usage is TRBV29-1 and J usage is TRBJ2-4, with TRBD1 as a possible D gene (5 bases). The V gene's germline CDR1 is SQVTM and CDR2 ANQGSEA. The CDR3 runs to 13 residues. V lost 5 bases and J lost 6, with 14 bases in between. The DNA of the CDR3 is TGCAGCGTTAGGGGCAGTCCTGGAAACATTCAGTACTTC. Translating gives CSVRGSPGNIQYF.

This clonotype has only a few counts. The chain combines TRBV5-6 with TRBJ2-3; 9 bases match TRBD1. This CDR3 is 12 amino acids long. Germline V lookup: CDR1 SGHDT, CDR2 YYEEEE. With 4 bases clipped from V and 11 bases from J, the junction kept 5 bases outside the gene matches. The chain's CDR3 is CASSPGQGKQYF. The CDR3, as DNA: TGTGCCAGCAGCCCTGGACAGGGGAAGCAGTATTTT. Looking up the rest from reference TRBV5-6 and TRBJ2-3 gives the full variable domain: DAGVTQSPTHLIKTRGQQVTLRCSPKSGHDTVSWYQQALGQGPQFIFQYYEEEERQRGNFPDRFSGHQFPNYSSELNVNALLLGDSALYLCASSPGQGKQYFGPGTRLTVL.

This clonotype has a count of ten or more. This chain joins TRBV20-1 and TRBJ1-2, with D possibly being TRBD1 (5 bases). The CDR3 spans 14 residues. CDR1 is DFQATT and CDR2 is SNEGSKA in the germline V gene (reference sequence). The V end was cut by 0 bases, the J end by 8 bases, with 16 bases between. In DNA form, the CDR3 reads TGCAGTGCTAGAGAGGCTTGGGACGTCAACGGCTACACCTTC. It is translated as CSAREAWDVNGYTF.

This clonotype was recorded many times. The chain carries TRBV10-1 and TRBJ2-2; TRBD2 aligns across 12 bases. This CDR3 has 14 amino acids. Germline V gives CDR1 WNHNN, CDR2 SYGVQD (reference sequence). Losses at the gene ends were 8 bases for V and 6 bases for J; bases not matched to a gene: 4. This chain's CDR3 is CASPRLAGAGELFF. CDR3 coding DNA: TGCGCCAGCCCTCGACTAGCGGGGGCCGGGGAGCTGTTTTTT.

The rearrangement joins TRBV25-1 to TRBJ2-1; D is ambiguous. Trimming removed 1 base at V and 6 bases at J, with 16 bases between. This CDR3 comprises 16 residues. Germline loops: CDR1 MGHDK, CDR2 SYGVNS. Here the CDR3 reads CASSELSRKSPNEQFF. CDR3 DNA sequence: TGTGCCAGCAGTGAATTGTCTAGAAAAAGTCCCAATGAGCAGTTCTTC.

The chain links TRBV5-5 to TRBJ2-3; 10 bases are shared with TRBD1. CDR1 is SGHKS, CDR2 YYEKEE, per germline (reference sequence). V lost 4 bases and J lost 8; bases outside the gene matches: 10. The length of the CDR3 is 15 residues. The CDR3 is CASSPGTGALSTQYF. The CDR3 bases are TGTGCCAGCAGCCCCGGGACAGGGGCCCTCAGTACGCAGTATTTT.

This clonotype was seen a handful of times. CDR3 sequence (DNA): TGTGCCAGCAGTCCCGGGACTCACGAGCAGTACTTC. Its translation: CASSPGTHEQYF. The chain uses TRBV12-3 or TRBV12-4 and TRBJ2-7; weak D call: TRBD2 (6 bases). The length of the CDR3 is 12 residues. Trimming cost V 5 bases and J 5 bases, with 10 bases left between them.

This clonotype appeared a few times. The chain carries TRBV9 and TRBJ2-3; TRBD2 matches at 11 bases. The junction had 8 bases not matched to a gene; V was cut back by 4 bases and J by 10 bases. CDR3 length equals 14 residues. Germline loops: CDR1 SGDLS, CDR2 YYNGEE. DNA for the CDR3: TGTGCCAGCAGCCTGACTAGCGGGGCGTTTGCGCAGTATTTT. This translates into CASSLTSGAFAQYF.

J is TRBJ2-1 and V is TRBV7-2; TRBD2 agrees at 7 bases. The CDR3 has 13 residues. The germline CDR1 and CDR2 sequences are SGHTA and FQGNSA. With 1 base clipped from V and 12 bases from J, the junction kept 6 bases outside the gene matches. In DNA, the CDR3 is TGTGCCAGCAGCTTAGGGACTAGGAGGGGGCAGTTCTTC. Protein product: CASSLGTRRGQFF.

This clonotype was counted many times. The chain has TRBV10-3 and TRBJ2-5; 13 nucleotides agree with TRBD2. CDR1 is ENHRY and CDR2 is SYGVKD in the germline V gene. The CDR3 is 17 amino acids. V shed 6 bases, J shed 2 bases, and the junction held 9 bases outside the gene matches. This CDR3 is CAISAGLAGVGQETQYF. CDR3 DNA: TGTGCCATCAGCGCCGGACTAGCGGGAGTGGGGCAAGAGACCCAGTACTTC.

The chain uses TRBV20-1 and TRBJ2-7, with 10 bases lining up with TRBD2. After removal of 4 bases from V and 2 bases from J, the junction contained 2 bases not matched to a gene. CDR3 size: 13 residues. CDR1 and CDR2 (germline): DFQATT, SNEGSKA (reference sequence). CDR3 loop: CSATLAGTYEQYF. The CDR3, as DNA: TGCAGTGCTACACTAGCGGGGACCTACGAGCAGTACTTC.

The V call is TRBV12-3 or TRBV12-4, the J call TRBJ2-1; TRBD2 matches at 10 bases. The CDR3 is 15 amino acids. The V segment lost 2 bases and the J segment 9 bases; nucleotides outside the gene matches: 7. Here the CDR3 reads CASSLRLAGDTEQFF. The CDR3 DNA reads as TGTGCCAGCAGTTTAAGGCTAGCGGGAGACACTGAGCAGTTCTTC.